This record concerns one T cell receptor beta chain sequence. This specimen comes from a study of shared T cell receptors in the human thymus. Some clones are missing from TCRdb's copy, which holds only in-frame ones; the method was immunoSEQ multiplex PCR. Here the sample spans hundreds of thousands of clones, 87% being singletons. This CDR3 is built from 16 residues. Per the germline V gene, CDR1 is LNHDA and CDR2 is SQIVND (reference sequence). The ends were cut back, 6 bases at V and 0 bases at J, with 17 bases in the middle. These data were also filed under a second study, of human thymus T cells. This second study says: Thymus tissue was removed during corrective cardiac surgery.

This rearrangement joins TRBV19 to TRBJ1-2, with D maybe TRBD1 (5 bases). The source of this sequence is a boy younger than two with a congenital heart defect. Material: thymocytes. CDR3 DNA: TGTGCCAGTAGGCCCCAGGGTCACAAGGCTAACTATGGCTACACCTTC. It specifies CASRPQGHKANYGYTF.